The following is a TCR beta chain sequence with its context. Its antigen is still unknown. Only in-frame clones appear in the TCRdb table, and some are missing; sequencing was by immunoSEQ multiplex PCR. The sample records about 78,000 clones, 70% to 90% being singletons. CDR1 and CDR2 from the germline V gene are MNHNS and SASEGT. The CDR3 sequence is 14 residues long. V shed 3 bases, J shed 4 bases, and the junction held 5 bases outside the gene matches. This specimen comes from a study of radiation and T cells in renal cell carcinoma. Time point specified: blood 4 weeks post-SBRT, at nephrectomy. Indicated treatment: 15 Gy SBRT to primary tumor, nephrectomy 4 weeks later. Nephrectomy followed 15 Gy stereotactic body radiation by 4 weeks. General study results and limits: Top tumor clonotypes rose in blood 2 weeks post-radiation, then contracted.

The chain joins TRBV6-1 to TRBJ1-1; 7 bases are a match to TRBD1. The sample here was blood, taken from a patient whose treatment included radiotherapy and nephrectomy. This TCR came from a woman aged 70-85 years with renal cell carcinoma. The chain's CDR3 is CASSDYRGSTEAFF. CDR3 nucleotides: TGTGCCAGCAGTGATTACAGGGGTTCCACTGAAGCTTTCTTT.